Presented here are 24 T cell receptor beta chains from one specimen sequenced in a study of tumor-infiltrating lymphocytes in localized non-small cell lung cancer. Here immunoSEQ multiplex PCR was the method, and the copy in TCRdb shows in-frame clones only, minus some. The sample consists of tens of thousands of clones, around 73% of them appearing once. Sequenced material: lung tumor tissue. The receptors originated from a human donor with non-small cell lung cancer.

The rearrangement joins TRBV19 to TRBJ1-5; weak D call: TRBD1 (6 bases). CDR1 is LNHDA, CDR2 SQIVND, per germline (reference sequence). This CDR3 comprises 14 residues. V was cut by 2 bases and J by 4 bases, with 9 bases left in between. The CDR3 region has the DNA TGTGCCAGTAGTATAACGACAGGTAATCAGCCCCAGCATTTT. It specifies CASSITTGNQPQHF.

V gene TRBV29-1 combines with J gene TRBJ1-1, with D tentatively TRBD1 (6 bases). Germline CDR1 SQVTM, CDR2 ANQGSEA. CDR3 length: 12 residues. The CDR3 reads CGGGQLNTEAFF. The CDR3 DNA reads TGCGGGGGGGGGCAGCTGAACACTGAAGCTTTCTTT.

This chain uses TRBV5-8 with TRBJ1-1; weak D call: TRBD1 (5 bases). V was clipped by 5 bases and J by 1 base, with 9 bases between them. The CDR3 covers 13 residues. The germline V gene encodes CDR1 SGHTS and CDR2 YDEGEE. The CDR3: CASRRDWNTEAFF. In DNA form, the CDR3 reads TGTGCCAGCAGGCGGGACTGGAACACTGAAGCTTTCTTT.

The chain recombines TRBV29-1 with TRBJ1-5; D call uncertain. Germline-derived CDR1 and CDR2 are SQVTM and ANQGSEA. Between the trimmed V and J ends, which lost 5 bases and 0 bases, there was a span of 11 bases. This CDR3 spans 14 amino acids. In nucleotides, the CDR3 is TGCAGCGTTCTCGGCGCGGTTAGCAATCAGCCCCAGCATTTT. It translates to CSVLGAVSNQPQHF. Looking up the rest from reference TRBV29-1 and TRBJ1-5 gives the full variable domain: SAVISQKPSRDICQRGTSLTIQCQVDSQVTMMFWYRQQPGQSLTLIATANQGSEATYESGFVIDKFPISRPNLTFSTLTVSNMSPEDSSIYLCSVLGAVSNQPQHFGDGTRLSIL.

The chain uses TRBV15 and TRBJ1-4; D remains ambiguous. The V and J ends lost 3 bases and 7 bases respectively, with 6 bases between them. CDR3 size: 12 residues. Germline CDR1 is LNHNV and CDR2 is YYDKDF (reference sequence). CDR3 coding DNA: TGTGCCACCAGCAGGGCAGGTGAAAAACTGTTTTTT. Encoded protein: CATSRAGEKLFF. Variable domain in full (rest from reference TRBV15 and TRBJ1-4): DAMVIQNPRYQVTQFGKPVTLSCSQTLNHNVMYWYQQKSSQAPKLLFHYYDKDFNNEADTPDNFQSRRPNTSFCFLDIRSPGLGDTAMYLCATSRAGEKLFFGSGTQLSVL.

The table lists this clone with a few counts. The V and J genes are TRBV30 and TRBJ2-7; TRBD1 is a possible D gene (5 bases). V shed 1 base and J shed 2 bases, with 6 bases lying between them. This CDR3 has 12 amino acids. Germline V gives CDR1 GTSNPN, CDR2 SVGIG (reference sequence). The CDR3 loop reads CAWSGGPYEQYF. The CDR3 nucleotides are TGTGCCTGGAGTGGGGGCCCCTACGAGCAGTACTTC.

The V call is TRBV7-2, the J call TRBJ2-3, with D possibly being TRBD1 (5 bases). Trimming shortened V by 3 bases and J by 0 bases, and 10 bases separated the two germline ends. Germline V gives CDR1 SGHTA, CDR2 FQGNSA. The CDR3 spans 15 residues. The CDR3 coding sequence is TGTGCCAGCAGCTTGGGGCGACAAAGCACAGATACGCAGTATTTT. Translating gives CASSLGRQSTDTQYF.

This clone was counted a few times. The chain employs TRBV5-1 and TRBJ2-3; possibly TRBD1 for D (6 bases). Trimming took 0 bases from V and 4 from J, leaving 9 bases between them. CDR3 length: 14 residues. Germline V CDR1 and CDR2: SGHRS, YFSETQ. CDR3 protein: CASSLGQAPDTQYF. The CDR3 DNA sequence: TGCGCCAGCAGCTTGGGACAGGCACCAGATACGCAGTATTTT.

The CDR3 protein is CASSPDGASGLTKNIQYF. The DNA for the CDR3 is TGTGCCAGCTCACCAGACGGGGCTAGCGGGTTGACCAAAAACATTCAGTACTTC. The chain couples TRBV18 to TRBJ2-4; 8 positions match TRBD2. This CDR3 spans 18 amino acids. Germline V CDR1 and CDR2: KGHSH, LQKENI. The V and J ends lost 2 bases and 2 bases, in that order; junction bases with no gene match: 11.

The chain has TRBV5-1 and TRBJ2-3; TRBD2 matches at 9 bases. Per the germline V gene, CDR1 is SGHRS and CDR2 is YFSETQ. This CDR3 is 14 amino acids long. V dropped 4 bases and J dropped 6; count of bases not matched to a gene: 6. CDR3 amino acids: CASSHSSGVDTQYF. CDR3 DNA: TGCGCCAGCAGCCACTCTAGCGGGGTCGATACGCAGTATTTT.

This clone has just one count. The rearrangement links TRBV25-1 to TRBJ1-4; D perhaps matches TRBD1 (5 bases). The CDR3 has 13 residues. Deletions cut 8 bases from V and 10 bases from J, with 17 bases between. Germline loops: CDR1 MGHDK, CDR2 SYGVNS. The CDR3 DNA is TGTGCCAGCTCCTCCCCAGGGATCGGAAAACTGTTTTTT. Residues: CASSSPGIGKLFF.

V usage is TRBV7-8 and J usage is TRBJ1-1; no firm D call. CDR1 SGHVS and CDR2 FQNEAQ come from the germline V gene. The ends were cut back, 1 base at V and 3 bases at J, with 6 bases in the middle. The CDR3 contains 13 residues. The CDR3 coding sequence is TGTGCCAGCAGCTTAGGGATTCACACTGAAGCTTTCTTT. Translating gives CASSLGIHTEAFF.

V and J are TRBV5-1 and TRBJ1-1; D remains ambiguous. Germline lookup yields CDR1 SGHRS and CDR2 YFSETQ. The ends were cut back, 5 bases at V and 3 bases at J, with 14 bases in the middle. The CDR3 runs to 14 residues. The CDR3 DNA reads as TGCGCCAGCAGGGAGAGTGGGCCGCACACTGAAGCTTTCTTT. Encoded protein: CASRESGPHTEAFF.

V usage is TRBV27 and J usage is TRBJ1-6, with 7 bases aligning to TRBD1. The V and J ends lost 5 bases and 6 bases, in that order; junction bases with no gene match: 19. The CDR3 has 19 amino acids. The V gene's germline CDR1 is MNHEY and CDR2 SMNVEV (reference sequence). This CDR3 is CASSPLSRGRIISNSPLHF. The CDR3 coding sequence is TGTGCCAGCAGTCCCCTTTCGAGGGGGCGCATAATAAGTAATTCACCCCTCCACTTT.

V gene TRBV5-4 combines with J gene TRBJ2-2, with D maybe TRBD1 (6 bases). The CDR3 runs to 16 residues. The V gene's germline CDR1 is SGHNT and CDR2 YYREEE (reference sequence). V was trimmed by 4 bases and J by 3 bases, leaving 16 bases between them. The CDR3 sequence: CASSRGNRGYTGELFF. The DNA for the CDR3 is TGTGCCAGCAGCCGAGGAAATAGGGGGTACACCGGGGAGCTGTTTTTT.

This clone was recorded once. V usage is TRBV6-6 and J usage is TRBJ2-7; TRBD1 agrees at 10 bases. After removal of 8 bases from V and 4 bases from J, the junction contained 5 bases not matched to a gene. The length of the CDR3 is 13 residues. Germline assignment: CDR1 MNHNY and CDR2 SVGAGI (reference sequence). CDR3 DNA: TGTGCCAGCCGGAGACAGGGGGCTTACGAGCAGTACTTC. Protein: CASRRQGAYEQYF.

This chain uses TRBV7-2 with TRBJ2-2; D unresolved. CDR1 SGHTA and CDR2 FQGNSA come from the germline V gene. This CDR3 is built from 14 residues. Trimming took off 1 base at V and 6 bases at J, with 9 bases between the two ends. The CDR3 spells CASSLVVGPGELFF. DNA for the CDR3: TGTGCCAGCAGCTTAGTGGTAGGGCCCGGGGAGCTGTTTTTT.

This clone was observed a single time. The chain joins TRBV27 to TRBJ1-2; D is unclear. Germline CDR1 MNHEY, CDR2 SMNVEV (reference sequence). The length of the CDR3 is 13 residues. Trimming shortened V by 0 bases and J by 7 bases, and 9 bases separated the two germline ends. CDR3: CASSLSAGFGYTF. In DNA, the CDR3 is TGTGCCAGCAGTTTATCGGCGGGGTTTGGCTACACCTTC.

The sample holds a few counts of this clone. This chain joins TRBV5-4 and TRBJ2-1, with 8 bases aligning to TRBD1. Germline lookup yields CDR1 SGHNT and CDR2 YYREEE (reference sequence). V shed 2 bases and J 3 bases; nucleotides not matched to a gene: 7. This CDR3 has 16 amino acids. This CDR3 reads CASSFRSTGDYNEQFF. The CDR3 DNA reads TGTGCCAGCAGCTTCCGTTCGACAGGGGACTACAATGAGCAGTTCTTC. The whole variable domain, remainder taken from reference TRBV5-4 and TRBJ2-1, is ETGVTQSPTHLIKTRGQQVTLRCSSQSGHNTVSWYQQALGQGPQFIFQYYREEENGRGNFPPRFSGLQFPNYSSELNVNALELDDSALYLCASSFRSTGDYNEQFFGPGTRLTVL.

The rearrangement links TRBV5-1 to TRBJ1-2, with 8 bases aligning to TRBD1. V trimming: 4 bases; J trimming: 8 bases; junction bases outside the gene matches: 7. The V gene's germline CDR1 is SGHRS and CDR2 YFSETQ. The CDR3 sequence is 13 residues long. CDR3 nucleotide sequence: TGCGCCAGCAGCCCGGACAGGGCGAGAGGCTACACCTTC. It yields the protein CASSPDRARGYTF.

The chain joins TRBV2 to TRBJ2-1, with 10 bases that match TRBD2. The CDR3 has 14 amino acids. The germline CDR1 and CDR2 sequences are SNHLY and FYNNEI. The V gene end was trimmed by 7 bases and the J gene end by 8 bases; junction bases not matched to a gene: 8. The CDR3 here is CASNKGLAVYEQFF. The CDR3 nucleotides are TGTGCCAGCAACAAAGGACTAGCGGTATATGAGCAGTTCTTC.

CDR3 region: CANGFDRVNTEAFF. Written as DNA, the CDR3 is TGTGCCAACGGATTTGACAGGGTGAACACTGAAGCTTTCTTT. The V and J genes are TRBV6-1 and TRBJ1-1; TRBD1 matches 7 bases. Germline V CDR1 and CDR2: MNHNS, SASEGT. V trimming: 10 bases; J trimming: 0 bases; junction bases outside the gene matches: 8. The CDR3 sequence is 14 residues long.

This clone was detected once. The CDR3, as DNA: TGTGCCAGCAGCTTATCCGCCGCGAACACCGGGGAGCTGTTTTTT. As protein: CASSLSAANTGELFF. The chain couples TRBV7-6 to TRBJ2-2; D not certain. Germline V gene sequence: CDR1 SGHVS, CDR2 FNYEAQ. V lost 2 bases and J lost 0, with 7 bases in between. The CDR3 sequence is 15 residues long.

This chain links TRBV9 with TRBJ2-1, with D perhaps matching TRBD1 (5 bases). The V gene lost 3 bases and the J gene lost 7 bases, with 11 bases spanning the gap. Germline CDR1 reads SGDLS; CDR2 reads YYNGEE. CDR3 length: 13 amino acids. CDR3 bases: TGTGCCAGCAGCGAGGGGCGTGGTAATGAGCAGTTCTTC. Protein product: CASSEGRGNEQFF.